This T cell receptor beta chain comes out of a study of blood T cells in healthy people across ages. General observations from the study: As age increased, TCR beta diversity per million T cells fell in a roughly linear fashion. Naive T cell percentage by flow cytometry tracked strongly with beta diversity.

PCR was performed a second time for about 7 to 11 cycles using a sample-barcoded 5' primer and a J-beta primer mix. Using its own MiXCR run on the 5' RACE reads, TCRdb lists one record per CDR3 protein. The sample includes some 900,000 distinct CDR3 sequences, less than 35% of them seen just once. Notes on this clonotype: Its specificity is unknown. This may come from a read error, since a much larger clone is one base off.

Losses at the gene ends were 6 bases for V and 4 bases for J; bases not matched to a gene: 5. The CDR3 consists of 14 residues. The V gene's germline CDR1 is MNHNY and CDR2 SVGAGI (reference sequence). This receptor was obtained from a woman over 75 in good health. The chain combines TRBV6-6 with TRBJ1-4; TRBD1 aligns across 7 bases. Specimen: blood. CDR3 sequence reads: CASRATGSNEKLFF. The CDR3 nucleotides are TGTGCCAGCAGGGCGACAGGGAGTAATGAAAAACTGTTTTTT.